Sequencing of this TCR beta chain was carried out in a study of blood T cells in healthy people across ages (dated by TCRdb to between 2015 and 2017). For the study in its entirety: In model experiments, template switching captured about one uniquely barcoded TCR beta cDNA molecule for every two T cells. To track age-related changes in TCR beta repertoire diversity, the study relied on deep sequencing normalized with unique cDNA molecular identifiers. Donors were grouped into four age groups: young (average 16 years), middle-aged (roughly 38), aged (about 60) and long-lived (around 80). Using the same blood draw, the study looked at two additional independent replicas of 1 million unique cDNA reads for two donors, one aged 18 to 29 and the other aged 80 or older. To avoid experimental bias, donors of different ages were spread randomly across the sequencing lanes.

Counted from cysteine to phenylalanine, this CDR3 has 14 amino acids. Only the CDR3 portion is preserved as DNA: 42 bases, with reading frame beginning at the first base. The germline V gene gives CDR1 as SGHNT and CDR2 as YENEEA. V sheds 0 bases and J sheds 7 bases, leaving 9 bases between their ends. General findings and caveats noted by the study authors: Conclusive comparison of naive and antigen-experienced compartments was prevented by the profiling of bulk unsorted PBMCs. Because donor CMV infection status was unknown, age-related changes in expanded clonotypes were potentially confounded. Observed TCR beta diversity per million T cells fell roughly linearly with age, and a significant reduction was already apparent by age roughly 40. There was a strong correlation between observed TCR beta diversity and the percentage of naive T cells measured by flow cytometry. Compared with the aged group, more naive CD4+ T cells, fewer expanded clones and increased TCR diversity were shown by the long-lived group, suggesting age selection. Estimates of total diversity based on one million sequenced T cells were considered lower bounds and underestimates.

Preparation of the library involved 5' RACE. TCRdb records Illumina HiSeq 2500 as the sequencer. A second PCR of 7 to 11 cycles was run with a J-beta primer mix and a sample-barcoded 5' primer. A unique molecular identifier was introduced onto each TCR beta cDNA molecule by a template-switch 5' adaptor carrying 12 random nucleotides. At least 3 million CDR3-containing paired-end reads were obtained from each sample. All of the RNA was converted into first-strand cDNA using the Mint cDNA synthesis kit, with a TRBC-specific oligonucleotide serving as the primer. After uracil-DNA glycosylase treatment, a first 18-cycle PCR used universal primers M1SS and BC2_uni_R on all cDNA. In the authors' own workflow: For normalization, 1 million high-quality reads, each with a distinct molecular identifier, were randomly selected from each sample. Reads sharing molecular identifiers were discarded rather than binned into consensus sequences. MiTCR, run with a Q25 quality threshold and the strictest error-elimination algorithm, handled CDR3 identification, clonotype clustering and error correction. A nonparametric unseen species model with Euler transformation was used to estimate a lower bound on total TCR beta diversity. The raw public reads went through TCRdb reprocessing: fastp at Q25, MiXCR clone calling, in-frame beta chains kept. All rows with the same CDR3 protein become a single entry with the most common DNA and genes. The V and J calls were not made by the authors but by TCRdb's processing. In this sample the table shows 850,000 to 1,300,000 distinct CDR3 sequences, 45% of which occur a single time. The ten largest clones add up to approximately 17% of the sample.

Comments on this clonotype: No antigen is known for it. The record has no base qualities; no much larger clone is one base away.

Donors were 40 or so systemically healthy Caucasian individuals from Russia aged roughly 6 to 95 years. Ten milliliters of peripheral blood were drawn from each donor into EDTA-treated Vacutainer tubes. Ficoll-Paque density-gradient centrifugation was used to isolate PBMCs, with at least 7 million per sample. Trizol reagent was used to extract total RNA from PBMCs, with at least 6 micrograms per sample. For every donor, flow cytometry on a PBMC aliquot measured the percentage of naive CD45RAhigh/CD27high T cells. Recombination linked TRBV11-3 to TRBJ2-2; too little of a D gene remains to name it. The sequenced sample was blood. This receptor was obtained from a woman aged 60 to 75 in good health. At the DNA level, the sequence is TGTGCCAGCAGCTTAGATCCAGTCGTCGGGGAGCTGTTTTTT. Translation gives CASSLDPVVGELFF.